This T cell receptor beta chain was captured in a study of blood T cell repertoires in COVID-19. Data came from immunoSEQ multiplex PCR; TCRdb stores just in-frame clones and leaves some out. The table shows over 150,000 clones, with about 90% occurring only once. From germline, CDR1 is MNHEY and CDR2 SMNVEV (reference sequence). The length of the CDR3 is 13 residues. The V end was cut by 9 bases, the J end by 4 bases, with 14 bases between. The sample holds one count of this clone. The chain has TRBV27 and TRBJ2-3; D uncertain. Input material: peripheral blood. The source is a man in his fifties with acute or convalescent COVID-19. The CDR3 sequence: CASRPVSSDTQYF. The DNA for the CDR3 is TGTGCCAGTCGTCCTGTCAGTTCAGATACGCAGTATTTT.